The present T cell receptor beta chain was sequenced within a study of CD4+ T cells in melanoma. The table came from immunoSEQ multiplex PCR; TCRdb's copy has only in-frame clones and leaves some out. Found here are about 15,000 clones, approximately 62% of them singletons; the top ten hold around 13%. Points on this clone: What it binds is unknown.

Germline CDR1 is SGHRS and CDR2 is YFSETQ. The CDR3 contains 16 residues. With 2 bases removed from V and 5 bases from J, the gap between germline ends came to 16 bases. Study-level points and caveats: CD8+ T cell, macrophage and B cell function reportedly correlated with neoantigen-specific CD4+ T cells.

This chain connects TRBV5-1 to TRBJ2-2; TRBD1 might be the D (7 bases). The receptor comes from a human donor with melanoma. The specimen sequenced was cells from a culture (not recorded whether cultured in vitro). CDR3 bases: TGCGCCAGCAGCTTTGAACAGGGGAGGAGGACCGGGGAGCTGTTTTTT. Residues: CASSFEQGRRTGELFF.